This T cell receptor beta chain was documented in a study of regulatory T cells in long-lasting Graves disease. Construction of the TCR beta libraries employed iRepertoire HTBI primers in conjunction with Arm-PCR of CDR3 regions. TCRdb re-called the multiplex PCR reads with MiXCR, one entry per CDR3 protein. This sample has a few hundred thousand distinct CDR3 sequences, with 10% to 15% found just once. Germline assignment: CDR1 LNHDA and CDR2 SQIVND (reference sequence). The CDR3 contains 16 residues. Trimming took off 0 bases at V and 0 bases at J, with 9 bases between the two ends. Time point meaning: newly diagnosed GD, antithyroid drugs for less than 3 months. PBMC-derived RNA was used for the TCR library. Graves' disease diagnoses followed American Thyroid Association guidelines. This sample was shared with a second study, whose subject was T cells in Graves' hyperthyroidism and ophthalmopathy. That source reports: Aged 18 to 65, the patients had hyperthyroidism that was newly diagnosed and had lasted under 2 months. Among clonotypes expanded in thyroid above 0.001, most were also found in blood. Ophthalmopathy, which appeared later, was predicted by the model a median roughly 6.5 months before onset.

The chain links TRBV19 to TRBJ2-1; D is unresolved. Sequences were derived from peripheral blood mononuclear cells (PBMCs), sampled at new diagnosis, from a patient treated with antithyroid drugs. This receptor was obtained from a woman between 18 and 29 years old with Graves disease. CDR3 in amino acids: CASSIEHRSSYNEQFF. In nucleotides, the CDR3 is TGTGCCAGTAGTATAGAACATCGGAGCTCCTACAATGAGCAGTTCTTC.